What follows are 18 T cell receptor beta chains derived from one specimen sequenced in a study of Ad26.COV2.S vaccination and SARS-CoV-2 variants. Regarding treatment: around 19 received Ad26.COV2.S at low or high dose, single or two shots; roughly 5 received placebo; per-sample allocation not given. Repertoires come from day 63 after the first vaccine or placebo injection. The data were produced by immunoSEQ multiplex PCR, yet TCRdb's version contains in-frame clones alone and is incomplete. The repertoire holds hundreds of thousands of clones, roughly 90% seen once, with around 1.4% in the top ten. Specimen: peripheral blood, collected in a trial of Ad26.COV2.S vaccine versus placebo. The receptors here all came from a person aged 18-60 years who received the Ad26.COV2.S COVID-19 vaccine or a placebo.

CDR3 loop: CASSLAGPEQPQHF. The CDR3, as DNA: TGTGCCAGCAGCTTAGCAGGGCCGGAGCAGCCCCAGCATTTT. This chain links TRBV7-2 with TRBJ1-5; D is unclear. The germline V gene has CDR1 SGHTA and CDR2 FQGNSA. The CDR3 contains 14 residues. V was trimmed by 0 bases and J by 7 bases, leaving 10 bases between them.

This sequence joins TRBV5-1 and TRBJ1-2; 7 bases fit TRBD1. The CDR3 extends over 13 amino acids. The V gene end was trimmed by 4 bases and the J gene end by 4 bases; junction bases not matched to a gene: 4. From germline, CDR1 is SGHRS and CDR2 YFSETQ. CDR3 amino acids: CASSPDRVYGYTF. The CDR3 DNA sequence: TGCGCCAGCAGCCCCGACAGGGTCTATGGCTACACCTTC.

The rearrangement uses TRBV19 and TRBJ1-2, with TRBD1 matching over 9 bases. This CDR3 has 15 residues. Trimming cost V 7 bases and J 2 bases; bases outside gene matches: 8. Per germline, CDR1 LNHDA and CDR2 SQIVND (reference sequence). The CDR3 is CASTDRGTGNYGYTF. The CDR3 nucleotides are TGTGCCAGTACCGATCGGGGGACAGGGAACTATGGCTACACCTTC. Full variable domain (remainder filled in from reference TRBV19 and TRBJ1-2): DGGITQSPKYLFRKEGQNVTLSCEQNLNHDAMYWYRQDPGQGLRLIYYSQIVNDFQKGDIAEGYSVSREKKESFPLTVTSAQKNPTAFYLCASTDRGTGNYGYTFGSGTRLTVV.

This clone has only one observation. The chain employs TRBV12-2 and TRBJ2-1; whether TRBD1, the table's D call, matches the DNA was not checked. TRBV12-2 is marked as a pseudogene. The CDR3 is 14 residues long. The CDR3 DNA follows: TGTGCAAGTCGCTTATGGACAGGGGGCAATGAGCAGTTCTTC. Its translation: CASRLWTGGNEQFF.

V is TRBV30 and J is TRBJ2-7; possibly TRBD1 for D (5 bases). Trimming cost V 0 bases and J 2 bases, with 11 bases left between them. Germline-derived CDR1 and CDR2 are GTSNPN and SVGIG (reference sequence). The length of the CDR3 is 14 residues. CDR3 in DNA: TGTGCCTGGAGTGTAGCAGGGTCTACCTACGAGCAGTACTTC. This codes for CAWSVAGSTYEQYF.

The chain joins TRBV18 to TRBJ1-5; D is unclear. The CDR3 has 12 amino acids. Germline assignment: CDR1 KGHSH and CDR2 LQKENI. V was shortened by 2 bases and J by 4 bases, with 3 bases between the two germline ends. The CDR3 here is CASSPVNQPQHF. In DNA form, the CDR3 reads TGTGCCAGCTCACCAGTGAATCAGCCCCAGCATTTT.

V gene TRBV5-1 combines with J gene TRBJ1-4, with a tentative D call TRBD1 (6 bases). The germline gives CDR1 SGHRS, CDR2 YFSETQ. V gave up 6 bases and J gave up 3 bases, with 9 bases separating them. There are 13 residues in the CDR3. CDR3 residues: CASTKGANEKLFF. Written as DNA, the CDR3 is TGCGCCAGCACCAAGGGGGCTAATGAAAAACTGTTTTTT. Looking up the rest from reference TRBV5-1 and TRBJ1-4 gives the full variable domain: KAGVTQTPRYLIKTRGQQVTLSCSPISGHRSVSWYQQTPGQGLQFLFEYFSETQRNKGNFPGRFSGRQFSNSRSEMNVSTLELGDSALYLCASTKGANEKLFFGSGTQLSVL.

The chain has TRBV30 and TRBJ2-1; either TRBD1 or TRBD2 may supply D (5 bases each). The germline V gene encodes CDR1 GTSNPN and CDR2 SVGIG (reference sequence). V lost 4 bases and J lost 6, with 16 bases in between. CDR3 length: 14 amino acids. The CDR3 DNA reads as TGTGCCTGGATCCGGGGCAGTGTGCGCAATGAGCAGTTCTTC. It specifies CAWIRGSVRNEQFF.

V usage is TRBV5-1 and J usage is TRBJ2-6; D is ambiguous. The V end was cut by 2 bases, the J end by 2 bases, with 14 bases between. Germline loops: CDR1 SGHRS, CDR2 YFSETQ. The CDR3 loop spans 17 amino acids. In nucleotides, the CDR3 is TGCGCCAGCAGCTTAACGTGGGCACTACCTGGGGCCAACGTCCTGACTTTC. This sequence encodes CASSLTWALPGANVLTF.

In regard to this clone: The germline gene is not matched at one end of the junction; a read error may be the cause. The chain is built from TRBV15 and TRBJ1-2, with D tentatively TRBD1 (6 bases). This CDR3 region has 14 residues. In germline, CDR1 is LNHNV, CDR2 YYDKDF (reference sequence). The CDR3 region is CATSGDRSGYGYTF. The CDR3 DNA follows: TGTGCCACCAGCGGAGACAGGTCGGGCTATGGCTACACCTTC.

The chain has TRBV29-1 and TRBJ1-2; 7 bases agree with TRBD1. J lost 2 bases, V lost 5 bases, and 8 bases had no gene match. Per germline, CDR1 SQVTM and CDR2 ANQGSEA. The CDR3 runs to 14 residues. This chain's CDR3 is CSVTGQPPNYGYTF. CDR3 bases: TGCAGCGTTACGGGACAGCCCCCAAACTATGGCTACACCTTC.

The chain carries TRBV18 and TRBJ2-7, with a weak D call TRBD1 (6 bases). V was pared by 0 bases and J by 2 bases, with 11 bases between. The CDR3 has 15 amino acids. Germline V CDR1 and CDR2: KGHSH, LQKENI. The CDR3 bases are TGTGCCAGCTCACCACCAGCAGGGGAAGCCTACGAGCAGTACTTC. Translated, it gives CASSPPAGEAYEQYF.

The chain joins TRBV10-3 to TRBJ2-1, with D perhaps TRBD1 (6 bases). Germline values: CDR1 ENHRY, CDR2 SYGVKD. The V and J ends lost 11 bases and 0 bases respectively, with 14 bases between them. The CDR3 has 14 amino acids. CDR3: CAVTGTISYNEQFF. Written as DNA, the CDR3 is TGTGCCGTGACCGGGACAATCTCCTACAATGAGCAGTTCTTC.

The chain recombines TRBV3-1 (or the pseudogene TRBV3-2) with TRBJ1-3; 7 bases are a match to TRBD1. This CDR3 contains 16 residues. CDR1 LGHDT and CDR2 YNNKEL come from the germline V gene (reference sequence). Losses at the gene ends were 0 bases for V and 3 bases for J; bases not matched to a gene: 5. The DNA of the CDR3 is TGTGCCAGCAGCCAAGAGGGGACAGATGGTGGAAACACCATATATTTT. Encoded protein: CASSQEGTDGGNTIYF.

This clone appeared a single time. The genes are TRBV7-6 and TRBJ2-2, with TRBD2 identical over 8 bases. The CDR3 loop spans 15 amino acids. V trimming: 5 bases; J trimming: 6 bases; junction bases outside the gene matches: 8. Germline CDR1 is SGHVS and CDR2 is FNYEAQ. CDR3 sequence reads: CASSLGDSGAGELFF. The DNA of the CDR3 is TGTGCCAGCAGCCTTGGAGATAGCGGGGCCGGGGAGCTGTTTTTT. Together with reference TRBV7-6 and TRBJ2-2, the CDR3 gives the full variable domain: GAGVSQSPRYKVTKRGQDVALRCDPISGHVSLYWYRQALGQGPEFLTYFNYEAQQDKSGLPNDRFSAERPEGSISTLTIQRTEQRDSAMYRCASSLGDSGAGELFFGEGSRLTVL.

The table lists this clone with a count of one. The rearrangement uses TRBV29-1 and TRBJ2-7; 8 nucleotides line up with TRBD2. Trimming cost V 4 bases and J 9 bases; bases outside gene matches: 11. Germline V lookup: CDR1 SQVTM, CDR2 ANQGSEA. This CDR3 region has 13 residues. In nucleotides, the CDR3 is TGCAGCGTTGTGCCGGGAGGGAGGTCGGGGCAGTACTTC. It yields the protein CSVVPGGRSGQYF.

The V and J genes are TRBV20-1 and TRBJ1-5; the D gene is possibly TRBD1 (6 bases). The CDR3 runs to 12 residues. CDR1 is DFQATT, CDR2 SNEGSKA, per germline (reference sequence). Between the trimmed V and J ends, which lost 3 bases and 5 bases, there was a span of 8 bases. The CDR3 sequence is CSASEGDQPQHF. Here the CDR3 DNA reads TGCAGTGCTAGTGAGGGGGATCAGCCCCAGCATTTT.

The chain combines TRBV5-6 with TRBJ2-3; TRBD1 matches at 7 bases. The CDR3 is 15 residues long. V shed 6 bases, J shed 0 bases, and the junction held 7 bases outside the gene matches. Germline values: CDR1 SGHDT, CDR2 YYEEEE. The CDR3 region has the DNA TGTGCCAGCACCGCGGACAGGCTCAGCACAGATACGCAGTATTTT. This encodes CASTADRLSTDTQYF.